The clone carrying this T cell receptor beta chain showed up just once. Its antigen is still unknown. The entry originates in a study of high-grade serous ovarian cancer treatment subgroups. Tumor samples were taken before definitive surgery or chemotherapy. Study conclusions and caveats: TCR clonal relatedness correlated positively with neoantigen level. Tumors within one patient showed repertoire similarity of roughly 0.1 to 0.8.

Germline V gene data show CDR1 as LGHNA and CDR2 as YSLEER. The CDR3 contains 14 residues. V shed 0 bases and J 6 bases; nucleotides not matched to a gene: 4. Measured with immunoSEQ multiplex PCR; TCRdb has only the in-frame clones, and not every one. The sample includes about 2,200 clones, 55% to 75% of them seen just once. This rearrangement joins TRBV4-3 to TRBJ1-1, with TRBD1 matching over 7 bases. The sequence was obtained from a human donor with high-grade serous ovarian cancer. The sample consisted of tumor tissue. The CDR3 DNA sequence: TGCGCCAGCAGCCAAGATGCCCAGGGGGCTGAAGCTTTCTTT. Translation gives CASSQDAQGAEAFF.